The 10 T cell receptor beta chains given below trace back to one sample, sequenced in a study of neurological immune-mediated disorders. Using its own MiXCR run on the 5' RACE reads, TCRdb lists one record per CDR3 protein. The sample includes 35,000 to 50,000 distinct CDR3 sequences, approximately 15% seen only once; the top ten take around 4%. The material sequenced was CD4+ T cells from blood. Receptors originate from an older woman with HTLV-1-associated myelopathy (HAM/TSP).

This clonotype was seen at least ten times. The chain has TRBV5-5 and TRBJ2-5; 9 nucleotides agree with TRBD2. CDR3 length: 19 amino acids. In germline, CDR1 is SGHKS, CDR2 YYEKEE (reference sequence). Germline trimming cut 0 bases from V and 0 bases from J; bases unmatched to any gene: 12. As DNA, the CDR3 is TGTGCCAGCAGCTTGGCGGTAGCGGGGGCCAGCCTATACCAAGAGACCCAGTACTTC. As protein: CASSLAVAGASLYQETQYF. The full variable domain, rest sourced from reference TRBV5-5 and TRBJ2-5, is DAGVTQSPTHLIKTRGQQVTLRCSPISGHKSVSWYQQVLGQGPQFIFQYYEKEERGRGNFPDRFSARQFPNYSSELNVNALLLGDSALYLCASSLAVAGASLYQETQYFGPGTRLLVL.

The table lists this clonotype with many counts. The rearrangement uses TRBV30 and TRBJ2-2; D unclear. V was cut by 0 bases and J by 8 bases, with 4 bases left in between. Germline V CDR1 and CDR2: GTSNPN, SVGIG (reference sequence). The length of the CDR3 is 11 residues. The CDR3 sequence is CAWSVLGELFF. CDR3 DNA: TGTGCCTGGAGTGTTCTGGGGGAGCTGTTTTTT.

This clonotype has ten or more counts. This sequence joins TRBV3-1 and TRBJ2-7; tentative D call: TRBD2 (6 bases). V was shortened by 1 base and J by 1 base, with 11 bases between the two germline ends. There are 15 residues in the CDR3. CDR1 and CDR2 from the germline V gene are LGHDT and YNNKEL (reference sequence). The CDR3 DNA reads TGTGCCAGCAGCCAAGGGCCGGGGGAATCCTACGAGCAGTACTTC. Its translation is CASSQGPGESYEQYF.

The chain uses TRBV2 and TRBJ1-1; 8 nucleotides agree with TRBD1. V gave up 4 bases and J gave up 10 bases; unmatched junction bases: 11. The CDR3 length is 14 residues. Germline assignment: CDR1 SNHLY and CDR2 FYNNEI. The CDR3 region has the DNA TGTGCCAGCAGTGGCGGACAGGGTTCCCATGGAGCTTTCTTT. Protein product: CASSGGQGSHGAFF.

This clonotype was found once. A junction boundary mismatches the germline segment, possibly from a read error. The rearrangement uses TRBV20-1 and TRBJ1-6; perhaps TRBD1 as D (5 bases). The CDR3 is made up of 14 amino acids. The germline V gene encodes CDR1 DFQATT and CDR2 SNEGSKA (reference sequence). The chain's CDR3 is CSAQRQTLNSPLRF. The CDR3 DNA reads TGCAGTGCCCAGCGACAGACTCTTAATTCACCCCTCCGTTTT.

This clonotype appeared many times. The chain joins TRBV10-2 to TRBJ2-6; the D is unclear. Trimming removed 4 bases from V and 2 bases from J, with 0 bases in between. The CDR3 totals 12 residues. Germline V CDR1 and CDR2: WSHSY, SAAADI. In nucleotides, the CDR3 is TGCGCCAGCAGTGCTGGGGCCAACGTCCTGACTTTC. It yields the protein CASSAGANVLTF.

The sample holds many counts of this clonotype. The chain is built from TRBV20-1 and TRBJ1-1; D perhaps matches TRBD1 (5 bases). The CDR3 extends over 14 amino acids. CDR1 and CDR2 (germline): DFQATT, SNEGSKA (reference sequence). CDR3 region: CRPIHRGLNTEAFF. The CDR3 bases are TGCAGGCCCATCCATAGGGGATTGAACACTGAAGCTTTCTTT.

The CDR3 coding sequence is TGTGCCAGCCGGAGCGGAGATACGCAGTATTTT. This codes for CASRSGDTQYF. V gene TRBV5-5 combines with J gene TRBJ2-3; D is possibly TRBD2 (5 bases). Trimming removed 7 bases at V and 5 bases at J, with 8 bases between. This CDR3 is built from 11 residues. Germline values: CDR1 SGHKS, CDR2 YYEKEE (reference sequence).

In its sample, this clonotype was seen many times. The CDR3 sequence is CASSFPQYF. In DNA form, the CDR3 reads TGTGCCAGCAGTTTTCCCCAGTACTTC. The chain employs TRBV28 and TRBJ2-5; no definite D call. The V gene's germline CDR1 is MDHEN and CDR2 SYDVKM. V lost 3 bases and J 9 bases, leaving 2 bases between the germline ends. The CDR3 extends over 9 amino acids.

This clonotype was detected many times. This chain links TRBV5-1 with TRBJ2-5; D call uncertain. With 4 bases removed from V and 3 bases from J, the gap between germline ends came to 13 bases. The germline V gene has CDR1 SGHRS and CDR2 YFSETQ. The CDR3 spans 14 residues. The CDR3, as DNA: TGCGCCAGCAGCCAAAAGAAAGAGGAAGAGACCCAGTACTTC. It encodes CASSQKKEEETQYF.